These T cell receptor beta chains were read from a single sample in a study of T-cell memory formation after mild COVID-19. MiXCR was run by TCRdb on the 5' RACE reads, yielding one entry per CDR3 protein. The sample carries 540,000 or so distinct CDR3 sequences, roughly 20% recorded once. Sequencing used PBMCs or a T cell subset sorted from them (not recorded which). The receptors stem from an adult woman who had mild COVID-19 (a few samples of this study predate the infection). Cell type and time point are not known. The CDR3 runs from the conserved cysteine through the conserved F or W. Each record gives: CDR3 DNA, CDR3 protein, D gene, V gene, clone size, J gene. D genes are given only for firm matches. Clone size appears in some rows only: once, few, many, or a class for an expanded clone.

TGTGCCAGCAGTCTCACCGGGACACTAAATTACGAGCAGTACTTC | CASSLTGTLNYEQYF | NA | TRBV6-5 | few | TRBJ2-7
TGTGCCGACCGAAGGGAAGTAGGGAACACTGAAGCTTTCTTT | CADRREVGNTEAFF | NA | TRBV2 | few | TRBJ1-1
TGTGCCAGCAGGGGCATCCAGGGGGGCACTGAAGCTTTCTTT | CASRGIQGGTEAFF | TRBD1 | TRBV2 | NA | TRBJ1-1
TGTGCCAGCAGCAAAGACGCAGGGTGGATTGTCTCTGGAAACACCATATATTTT | CASSKDAGWIVSGNTIYF | NA | TRBV21-1 | few | TRBJ1-3
TGCGCCAGCAGCCAAGTCCCAGGGTCCGGTCAGCCCCAGCATTTT | CASSQVPGSGQPQHF | NA | TRBV4-1 | few | TRBJ1-5
TGTGCCAGCAGCCAGAGGCCGCCTAGCGGGGGGTTCACAGATACGCAGTATTTT | CASSQRPPSGGFTDTQYF | TRBD2 | TRBV4-2 | NA | TRBJ2-3
TGTGCCAGCAGCCAAAAGGGACTTCTGCCTAGCTCCTACAATGAGCAGTTCTTC | CASSQKGLLPSSYNEQFF | NA | TRBV14 | few | TRBJ2-1
TGTGCCAGCAGCCAAGCGGGGGGAGAGGAGACCCAGTACTTC | CASSQAGGEETQYF | TRBD2 | TRBV4-2 | NA | TRBJ2-5
TGTGCCATCTCCGGCCCTAGCGGGAGAGGGGGGCAGTTCTTC | CAISGPSGRGGQFF | TRBD2 | TRBV24-1 | NA | TRBJ2-1
TGTGCCAGCAGTTTAGTCCGGGGGCACGTCAATGAGCAGTTCTTC | CASSLVRGHVNEQFF | NA | TRBV12-3/TRBV12-4 | few | TRBJ2-1
TGCAGTGCTAGTGCCGCGGTCCTGAAGGACGAGCAGTACTTC | CSASAAVLKDEQYF | NA | TRBV20-1 | few | TRBJ2-7
TGCAGTGCTCCTACCCTGCAAGAGACCCAGTACTTC | CSAPTLQETQYF | NA | TRBV20-1 | few | TRBJ2-5
TGTGCCAGCAGCCCGCGACAGGGACGTACTGAAGCTTTCTTT | CASSPRQGRTEAFF | TRBD1 | TRBV9 | NA | TRBJ1-1
TGCGCCAGCAGCTCCCAGCCCTACGAGGGCGATACGCAGTATTTT | CASSSQPYEGDTQYF | NA | TRBV5-1 | NA | TRBJ2-3
TGCGCCAGCAGCCAAGGAGGATCTAGGCCTGGAACCACAGATACGCAGTATTTT | CASSQGGSRPGTTDTQYF | NA | TRBV4-1 | few | TRBJ2-3
TGTGCCAGCTCACCGCTTCCACCCAGGGGGCACGAGACCCAGTACTTC | CASSPLPPRGHETQYF | TRBD1 | TRBV18 | NA | TRBJ2-5
TGTGCCAGCAGCTTAGATTTGGGACACCGGAACACTGAAGCTTTCTTT | CASSLDLGHRNTEAFF | NA | TRBV7-6 | NA | TRBJ1-1
TGTGCCAGCAGCCCCTCGGTCCAAGTATTTCACACCGGGGAGCTGTTTTTT | CASSPSVQVFHTGELFF | NA | TRBV7-9 | NA | TRBJ2-2
TGTGCCAGCAGCTTAGATGGAAACACAGATACGCAGTATTTT | CASSLDGNTDTQYF | NA | TRBV11-3 | NA | TRBJ2-3
TGTGCCAGCAGCTCTCCAGGGACTAGCGGGGTTAATGAGCAGTTCTTC | CASSSPGTSGVNEQFF | TRBD2 | TRBV7-9 | few | TRBJ2-1
TGCAGTGCTAGAGAATGGACTGGGGGCAATCAGCCCCAGCATTTT | CSAREWTGGNQPQHF | NA | TRBV20-1 | few | TRBJ1-5
TGTGCCAGTAAGACAGGGGGCCTGGGCGGGGGTGGCCCTGAGCAGTACTTC | CASKTGGLGGGGPEQYF | TRBD1 | TRBV12-3/TRBV12-4 | few | TRBJ2-7
TGTGCCAGCAGCTTACCGGGACACACTTGGGGGAGTACCTTC | CASSLPGHTWGSTF | NA | TRBV11-2 | few | TRBJ1-2
TGTGCCAGCAGTATACTCCGGACAGGGGGCAATGAGCAGTTCTTC | CASSILRTGGNEQFF | TRBD1 | TRBV27 | few | TRBJ2-1
TGTGCCAGCAGCTTTGGACAGGGGGCCTATGGCTACACCTTC | CASSFGQGAYGYTF | TRBD1 | TRBV7-8 | many | TRBJ1-2
TGTGCCAGCAGCTTTGATTATTGGCGGGACTATGGCTACACCTTC | CASSFDYWRDYGYTF | NA | TRBV7-9 | NA | TRBJ1-2
TGTGCCAGCAGTTCGGGACAGGGGAAAAACATTCAGTACTTC | CASSSGQGKNIQYF | TRBD1 | TRBV2 | NA | TRBJ2-4
TGCAGCGTTGAAGATCGTCAAGGGGCTGAAGCTTTCTTT | CSVEDRQGAEAFF | NA | TRBV29-1 | NA | TRBJ1-1